These 27 T cell receptor beta chains were all obtained from the same sample, sequenced in a study of spatial heterogeneity in lung cancer. TCRdb redid the calling of the 5' RACE reads with MiXCR, one entry per CDR3 protein. The sample records over 1,500 distinct CDR3 sequences, roughly 23% being singletons. The time point denotes: sample taken at primary tumor resection. Sequenced here: normal lung tissue next to the tumor, sampled at surgery. The receptors here all came from a male donor with early-stage non-small cell lung cancer.

V gene TRBV7-9 combines with J gene TRBJ1-1, with TRBD1 matching 8 bases. The CDR3 contains 14 residues. Germline values: CDR1 SEHNR, CDR2 FQNEAQ (reference sequence). With 4 bases clipped from V and 8 bases from J, the junction kept 9 bases outside the gene matches. CDR3: CASSSSAGGGEAFF. The DNA of the CDR3 is TGTGCCAGCAGCTCCTCGGCAGGGGGCGGAGAAGCTTTCTTT.

The chain is built from TRBV7-9 and TRBJ1-3; no definite D call. Germline-derived CDR1 and CDR2 are SEHNR and FQNEAQ (reference sequence). The CDR3 extends over 19 amino acids. V dropped 2 bases and J dropped 0 bases, with 20 bases sitting between them. CDR3 in DNA: TGTGCCAGCAGCTTATGGAGAGATTTTCCAACCACCTCTGGAAACACCATATATTTT. It yields the protein CASSLWRDFPTTSGNTIYF.

The genes are TRBV28 and TRBJ2-7; D is perhaps TRBD1 (5 bases). CDR1 is MDHEN, CDR2 SYDVKM, per germline. V was pared by 7 bases and J by 4 bases, with 11 bases between. The CDR3 spans 12 residues. The CDR3 sequence: CASTQGFYEQYF. The CDR3 DNA reads as TGTGCCAGCACCCAGGGTTTTTACGAGCAGTACTTC.

The chain links TRBV29-1 to TRBJ2-3; TRBD2 is a possible D gene (6 bases). From germline, CDR1 is SQVTM and CDR2 ANQGSEA. The V gene lost 4 bases and the J gene lost 6 bases, with 11 bases spanning the gap. CDR3 length: 12 amino acids. The DNA of the CDR3 is TGCAGCGTTGGGGCAGGGAGGGATACGCAGTATTTT. Translated, it gives CSVGAGRDTQYF.

The chain employs TRBV6-2 or TRBV6-3 and TRBJ2-2, with 8 positions matching TRBD2. The V segment lost 7 bases and the J segment 4 bases; nucleotides outside the gene matches: 11. The CDR3 extends over 16 amino acids. Germline V lookup: CDR1 MNHEY, CDR2 SVGEGT. The CDR3 DNA sequence: TGTGCCAGCAACGAGCCCAGCGGGAGAAGCACCGGGGAGCTGTTTTTT. Translated: CASNEPSGRSTGELFF.

V gene TRBV5-4 combines with J gene TRBJ2-4, with no clear D. The CDR3 covers 13 residues. Between the trimmed V and J ends, which lost 0 bases and 9 bases, there was a span of 10 bases. Germline values: CDR1 SGHNT, CDR2 YYREEE (reference sequence). CDR3 DNA: TGTGCCAGCAGCTTGGAAGTGCCCGCCATTCAGTACTTC. Translated: CASSLEVPAIQYF.

V and J are TRBV28 and TRBJ2-1; D not certain. This CDR3 comprises 14 residues. Deletions cut 3 bases from V and 10 bases from J, with 16 bases between. CDR1 and CDR2 from the germline V gene are MDHEN and SYDVKM. The CDR3 region has the DNA TGTGCCAGCAGTTTGCCCGGTTTCGTTCAGGAGCAGTTCTTC. This gives the protein CASSLPGFVQEQFF.

In this sample, this clonotype turned up many times. This chain links TRBV18 with TRBJ2-3; tentatively, D is TRBD2 (5 bases). The germline V and J ends were trimmed by 4 bases and 4 bases, with 9 bases remaining between them. Germline loops: CDR1 KGHSH, CDR2 LQKENI. The CDR3 runs 13 residues. This chain's CDR3 is CASSQGGPDTQYF. The CDR3 DNA sequence: TGTGCCAGCTCACAAGGAGGTCCAGATACGCAGTATTTT. The variable domain in full, completed from reference TRBV18 and TRBJ2-3, reads NAGVMQNPRHLVRRRGQEARLRCSPMKGHSHVYWYRQLPEEGLKFMVYLQKENIIDESGMPKERFSAEFPKEGPSILRIQQVVRGDSAAYFCASSQGGPDTQYFGPGTRLTVL.

J is TRBJ1-1 and V is TRBV5-5, with TRBD1 as a possible D gene (5 bases). Trimming cost V 1 base and J 3 bases, with 16 bases left between them. The CDR3 is 16 amino acids. Germline values: CDR1 SGHKS, CDR2 YYEKEE (reference sequence). The CDR3: CASSLSLRFRDTEAFF. CDR3 sequence (DNA): TGTGCCAGCAGCTTGAGTTTGCGGTTCAGGGACACTGAAGCTTTCTTT.

CDR3 in amino acids: CASSQVGGSGTIAQYF. The CDR3 coding sequence is TGCGCCAGCAGCCAAGTAGGGGGCAGCGGGACCATCGCGCAGTATTTT. The V call is TRBV4-1, the J call TRBJ2-3; D tentatively reads TRBD1 or TRBD2 (7 bases each). CDR1 MGHRA and CDR2 YSYEKL come from the germline V gene. This CDR3 has 16 residues. Trimming shortened V by 1 base and J by 10 bases, and 21 bases separated the two germline ends.

This chain joins TRBV7-2 and TRBJ2-1; the D is unclear. The CDR3 spans 13 residues. The V end lost 2 bases, the J end lost 4 bases, and 6 bases lay between the germline ends. Germline values: CDR1 SGHTA, CDR2 FQGNSA. The CDR3, as DNA: TGTGCCAGCAGCTTAAATAGGTACAATGAGCAGTTCTTC. This encodes CASSLNRYNEQFF.

This chain uses TRBV6-6 with TRBJ2-6; the D is unclear. Trimming left V 1 base short and J 0 bases short, with 7 bases between. Germline V lookup: CDR1 MNHNY, CDR2 SVGAGI (reference sequence). The CDR3 is 16 residues long. DNA for the CDR3: TGTGCCAGCAGTTACTGGCCGGGCTCTGGGGCCAACGTCCTGACTTTC. Translating gives CASSYWPGSGANVLTF.

The chain uses TRBV2 and TRBJ2-7, with D tentatively TRBD1 or TRBD2 (5 bases each). The CDR3 is 16 residues long. V was clipped by 8 bases and J by 5 bases, with 25 bases between them. CDR1 is SNHLY, CDR2 FYNNEI, per germline. The CDR3 DNA sequence: TGTGCCAGCCCCGGGGACCACCGCCTCGGGACGGACGAGCAGTACGTC. Its protein is CASPGDHRLGTDEQYV.

This clonotype ranks as medium-sized (0.01 to 0.1%). V usage is TRBV11-2 and J usage is TRBJ2-3; D is possibly TRBD2 (5 bases). Between the trimmed V and J ends, which lost 4 bases and 5 bases, there was a span of 13 bases. CDR3 size: 14 residues. Per the germline V gene, CDR1 is SGHAT and CDR2 is FQNNGV. The CDR3 sequence: CASSSWARGDTQYF. The DNA for the CDR3 is TGTGCCAGCAGCTCTTGGGCCCGGGGAGATACGCAGTATTTT.

The table lists this clonotype with a few counts. This chain links TRBV7-2 with TRBJ2-1; 7 positions match TRBD1. Germline V gene lookup returns CDR1 SGHTA and CDR2 FQGNSA. J lost 14 bases, V lost 3 bases, and 10 bases had no gene match. There are 13 residues in the CDR3. The chain's CDR3 is CASSFNKVGQEFF. CDR3 in DNA: TGTGCCAGCAGCTTTAACAAAGTAGGACAGGAGTTCTTC.

The chain recombines TRBV3-1 with TRBJ2-3, with D possibly called TRBD1 or TRBD2 (6 bases each). V was trimmed by 2 bases and J by 5 bases, leaving 17 bases between them. The CDR3 has 16 residues. The germline V gene encodes CDR1 LGHDT and CDR2 YNNKEL (reference sequence). CDR3 in amino acids: CASSQRGVSRKDTQYF. Written as DNA, the CDR3 is TGTGCCAGCAGCCAAAGGGGGGTGTCAAGGAAAGATACGCAGTATTTT.

J is TRBJ2-7 and V is TRBV20-1, with TRBD1 matching over 8 bases. Germline-derived CDR1 and CDR2 are DFQATT and SNEGSKA (reference sequence). J lost 0 bases, V lost 5 bases, and 3 bases had no gene match. The CDR3 runs 13 residues. CDR3 sequence: CSAGDRSSYEQYF. In nucleotides, the CDR3 is TGCAGTGCTGGGGACAGGAGCTCCTACGAGCAGTACTTC.

Within the sample, this clonotype is large. The J gene is TRBJ2-7, the V gene TRBV5-4; perhaps TRBD1 as D (5 bases). Germline CDR1 SGHNT, CDR2 YYREEE (reference sequence). The CDR3 consists of 13 residues. Trimming cost V 4 bases and J 2 bases, with 10 bases left between them. The CDR3 loop reads CASSADKTYEQYF. CDR3 bases: TGTGCCAGCAGCGCGGACAAGACCTACGAGCAGTACTTC.

This clonotype ranks as large. This sequence joins TRBV5-1 and TRBJ2-2, with D unclear. Between the trimmed V and J ends, which lost 4 bases and 5 bases, there was a span of 21 bases. The CDR3 contains 17 residues. Germline V gene lookup returns CDR1 SGHRS and CDR2 YFSETQ. The CDR3 reads CASSLWVLSGSTGELFF. The CDR3 DNA is TGCGCCAGCAGCCTCTGGGTGCTAAGTGGGTCGACCGGGGAGCTGTTTTTT.

This sequence joins TRBV12-2 and TRBJ2-5; no check of the table's D call, TRBD2, against the DNA was made. TRBV12-2 is a listed pseudogene. This CDR3 is 17 amino acids long. This chain's CDR3 is CASRLGAVAAGRETQYF. CDR3 nucleotide sequence: TGTGCAAGTCGCTTAGGAGCGGTAGCGGCAGGAAGAGAGACCCAGTACTTC.

This clonotype is deemed large (0.1 to 1%). The CDR3 here is CASSPGTSGRAQETQYF. Here the CDR3 DNA reads TGTGCCAGCAGCCCCGGGACTAGCGGGAGGGCCCAGGAGACCCAGTACTTC. V is TRBV7-9 and J is TRBJ2-5, with 16 bases that match TRBD2. The V gene end was trimmed by 5 bases and the J gene end by 5 bases; junction bases not matched to a gene: 8. Germline values: CDR1 SEHNR, CDR2 FQNEAQ (reference sequence). The CDR3 runs 17 residues.

This clonotype was counted ten times or more. This sequence joins TRBV27 and TRBJ2-7; no clear D gene. The V gene's germline CDR1 is MNHEY and CDR2 SMNVEV (reference sequence). This CDR3 spans 15 amino acids. Trimming stripped 1 base from V and 7 bases from J, with 17 bases between. DNA of the CDR3: TGTGCCAGCAGTTTATTTCCCCCAGACCCATGGGAGCAGTACTTC. It specifies CASSLFPPDPWEQYF.

In this sample, this clonotype is large. The chain combines TRBV20-1 with TRBJ1-5, with a possible D match to TRBD1 (5 bases). V lost 3 bases, J lost 0 bases, and 24 bases lay in between. This CDR3 region has 19 residues. CDR1 and CDR2 (germline): DFQATT, SNEGSKA (reference sequence). The CDR3 loop is CSASHRRGDLIYSNQPQHF. In DNA form, the CDR3 reads TGCAGTGCTAGTCACCGACGGGGGGATTTAATATATAGCAATCAGCCCCAGCATTTT.

The chain carries TRBV2 and TRBJ2-5, with 7 bases identical to TRBD1. Unmatched junction bases numbered 4, after V lost 6 bases and J lost 0 bases. Germline V gene lookup returns CDR1 SNHLY and CDR2 FYNNEI. This CDR3 has 14 amino acids. In nucleotides, the CDR3 is TGTGCCAGCAGCTTACAGGGGAACCAAGAGACCCAGTACTTC. It translates to CASSLQGNQETQYF.

This clonotype was observed a few times. The genes are TRBV29-1 and TRBJ2-5; the D gene is possibly TRBD1 (5 bases). The germline gives CDR1 SQVTM, CDR2 ANQGSEA. The length of the CDR3 is 13 residues. V was clipped by 2 bases and J by 1 base, with 8 bases between them. The CDR3 coding sequence is TGCAGCGTTGAATATCAGGGCCAAGAGACCCAGTACTTC. It specifies CSVEYQGQETQYF. Together with reference TRBV29-1 and TRBJ2-5, the CDR3 gives the full variable domain: SAVISQKPSRDICQRGTSLTIQCQVDSQVTMMFWYRQQPGQSLTLIATANQGSEATYESGFVIDKFPISRPNLTFSTLTVSNMSPEDSSIYLCSVEYQGQETQYFGPGTRLLVL.

This clonotype was observed a handful of times. This chain uses TRBV7-2 with TRBJ2-7, with D possibly matching TRBD2 (6 bases). The germline gives CDR1 SGHTA, CDR2 FQGNSA. There are 14 residues in the CDR3. Trimming removed 3 bases at V and 4 bases at J, with 13 bases between. Here the CDR3 reads CASSFSGSVYEQYF. The CDR3 DNA follows: TGTGCCAGCAGCTTCTCCGGGAGTGTTTACGAGCAGTACTTC.

The CDR3 nucleotides read TGTGCCAGCTCACTACAAAGCCCCCCTGAAGCTTTCTTT. Its protein product is CASSLQSPPEAFF. This chain uses TRBV18 with TRBJ1-1; D is uncertain. Deletions cut 4 bases from V and 6 bases from J, with 12 bases between. Germline V lookup: CDR1 KGHSH, CDR2 LQKENI. The CDR3 covers 13 residues.